The following is a TCR beta chain sequence with its context. Per the authors' pipeline: Cell counts per sample came from amplifying reference gene primers. Some clones are missing from TCRdb's copy, which holds only in-frame ones; the method was immunoSEQ multiplex PCR. V, J and clone size reflect that table, while D and trimming were determined from the DNA. The sample shows 60,000 or so clones, under 80% of them seen only once. The CDR3 is made up of 11 amino acids. The germline gives CDR1 GTSNPN, CDR2 SVGIG (reference sequence). Trimming removed 7 bases at V and 7 bases at J, with 13 bases between. This entry comes from a study of blood T cell repertoires in COVID-19. Overall study: The United States, Italy and Spain were the sources of the acute and convalescent COVID-19 samples.

This clonotype originated in a human donor in a cohort sampled during active COVID-19. The V gene is TRBV30, the J gene TRBJ1-1, with a weak D call TRBD1 (6 bases). Material: peripheral blood. The CDR3 is CALQGQIEAFF. Written as DNA, the CDR3 is TGTGCCTTACAAGGACAGATTGAAGCTTTCTTT.